The sequence of this T cell receptor (beta chain) was determined in a study of T cells after yellow fever vaccination. V lost 5 bases to trimming and J lost 2 bases, with 13 bases between them. Germline assignment: CDR1 SEHNR and CDR2 FQNEAQ (reference sequence). The CDR3 is made up of 15 amino acids. TCRdb fed the 5' RACE reads into MiXCR, producing one record per CDR3 protein. The sample records roughly 400,000 distinct CDR3 sequences, 18% being singletons. Points from the study as a whole: Some clonotypes, a small share, were shared between CD4 and CD8 compartments.

For this clonotype: What it binds is unknown.

This chain connects TRBV7-9 to TRBJ2-1; TRBD1 is a possible D gene (6 bases). The receptor was isolated from a man aged 18 to 30 who received the YFV17D yellow fever vaccine. The sample in question was PBMCs, obtained before the yellow fever booster vaccination. The CDR3 spells CASSHRQGPYNEQFF. The CDR3 coding sequence is TGTGCCAGCAGCCATAGGCAGGGGCCCTACAATGAGCAGTTCTTC.